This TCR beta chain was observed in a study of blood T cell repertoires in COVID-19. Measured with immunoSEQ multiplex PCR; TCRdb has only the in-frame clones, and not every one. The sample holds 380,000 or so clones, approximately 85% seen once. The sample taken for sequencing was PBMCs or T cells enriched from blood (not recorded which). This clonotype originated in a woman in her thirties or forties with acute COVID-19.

CDR3 nucleotide sequence: TGTGCCAGCAGCCCCGGGACAGACACGGCAAGATCCGTAGAGACCCAGTACTTC. Amino acids: CASSPGTDTARSVETQYF. The chain couples TRBV5-8 to TRBJ2-5; 7 nucleotides agree with TRBD1. The J segment lost 4 bases and the V segment lost 4 bases, leaving 19 bases of the junction unmatched. Germline V gene sequence: CDR1 SGHTS, CDR2 YDEGEE. CDR3 length equals 18 residues.